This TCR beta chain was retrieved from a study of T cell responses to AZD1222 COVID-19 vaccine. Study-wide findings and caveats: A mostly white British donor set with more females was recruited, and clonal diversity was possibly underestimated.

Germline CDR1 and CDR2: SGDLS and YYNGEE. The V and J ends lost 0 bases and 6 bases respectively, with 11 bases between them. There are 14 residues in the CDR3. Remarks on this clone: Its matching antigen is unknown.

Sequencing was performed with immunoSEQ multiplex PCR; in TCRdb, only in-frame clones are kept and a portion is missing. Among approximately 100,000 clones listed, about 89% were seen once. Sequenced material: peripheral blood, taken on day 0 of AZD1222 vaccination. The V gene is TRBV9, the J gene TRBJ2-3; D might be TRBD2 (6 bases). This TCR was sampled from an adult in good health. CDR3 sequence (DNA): TGTGCCAGCAGCGTAGACACACGGGGGGATACGCAGTATTTT. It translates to CASSVDTRGDTQYF. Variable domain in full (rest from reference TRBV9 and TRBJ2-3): DSGVTQTPKHLITATGQRVTLRCSPRSGDLSVYWYQQSLDQGLQFLIQYYNGEERAKGNILERFSAQQFPDLHSELNLSSLELGDSALYFCASSVDTRGDTQYFGPGTRLTVL.